This entry features one TCR beta chain sequence. The entry originates in a study of shared clonotypes between healthy human individuals. The repertoire was sequenced with immunoSEQ multiplex PCR; TCRdb's copy has only in-frame clones and lacks some. The table lists a few million clones, roughly 93% of them singletons, with roughly 0.36% in the top ten. V lost 2 bases to trimming and J lost 3 bases, with 10 bases between them. The length of the CDR3 is 14 residues. Germline V gives CDR1 SGHTA, CDR2 FQGNSA. This sequence originates from a man aged 18-30 years in good health. Some clones in this sample may be carry-over from other donors' samples. Source material: naive CD4+ T cells from PBMCs. Subset here: CD45RA+ positively selected. The V gene is TRBV7-2, the J gene TRBJ1-2; D gene uncertain. CDR3 amino acids: CASSLRREDYGYTF. CDR3 nucleotide sequence: TGTGCCAGCAGCTTACGACGGGAGGACTATGGCTACACCTTC.